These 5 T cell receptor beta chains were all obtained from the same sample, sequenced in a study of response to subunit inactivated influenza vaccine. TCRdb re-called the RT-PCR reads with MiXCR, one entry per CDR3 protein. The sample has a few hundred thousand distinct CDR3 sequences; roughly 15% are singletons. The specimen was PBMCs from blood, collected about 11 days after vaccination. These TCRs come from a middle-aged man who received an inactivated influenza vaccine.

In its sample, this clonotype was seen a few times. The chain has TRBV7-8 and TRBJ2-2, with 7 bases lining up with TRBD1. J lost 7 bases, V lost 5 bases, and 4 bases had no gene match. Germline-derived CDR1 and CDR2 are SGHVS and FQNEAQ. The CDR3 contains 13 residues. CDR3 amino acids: CASSRQGSGELFF. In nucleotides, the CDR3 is TGTGCCAGCAGCAGACAGGGAAGCGGGGAGCTGTTTTTT.

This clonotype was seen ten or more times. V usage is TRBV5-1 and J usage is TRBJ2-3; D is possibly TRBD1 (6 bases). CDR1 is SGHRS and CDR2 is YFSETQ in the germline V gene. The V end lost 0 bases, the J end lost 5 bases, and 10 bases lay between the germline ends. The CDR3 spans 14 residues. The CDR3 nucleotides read TGCGCCAGCAGCTTGGGGGGGCCGGGAGATACGCAGTATTTT. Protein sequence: CASSLGGPGDTQYF.

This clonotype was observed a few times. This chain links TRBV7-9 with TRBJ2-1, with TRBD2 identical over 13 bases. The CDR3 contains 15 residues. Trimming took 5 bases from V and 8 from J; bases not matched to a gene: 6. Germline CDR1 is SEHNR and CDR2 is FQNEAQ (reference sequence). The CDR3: CASSQLAGGADEQFF. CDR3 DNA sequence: TGTGCCAGCAGCCAACTAGCGGGGGGGGCTGATGAGCAGTTCTTC.

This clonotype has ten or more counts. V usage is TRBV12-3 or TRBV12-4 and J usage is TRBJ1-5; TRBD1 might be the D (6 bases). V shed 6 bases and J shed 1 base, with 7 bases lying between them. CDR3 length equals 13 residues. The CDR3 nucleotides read TGTGCCAGCAGGGACAGCAGCAATCAGCCCCAGCATTTT. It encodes CASRDSSNQPQHF.

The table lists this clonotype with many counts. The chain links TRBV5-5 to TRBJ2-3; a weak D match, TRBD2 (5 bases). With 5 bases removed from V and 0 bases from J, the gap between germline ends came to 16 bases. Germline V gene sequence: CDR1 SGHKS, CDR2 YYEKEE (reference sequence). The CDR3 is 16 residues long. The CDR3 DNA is TGTGCCAGCAGTCCCCCGGGTCGGAGGAGCACAGATACGCAGTATTTT. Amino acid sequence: CASSPPGRRSTDTQYF.